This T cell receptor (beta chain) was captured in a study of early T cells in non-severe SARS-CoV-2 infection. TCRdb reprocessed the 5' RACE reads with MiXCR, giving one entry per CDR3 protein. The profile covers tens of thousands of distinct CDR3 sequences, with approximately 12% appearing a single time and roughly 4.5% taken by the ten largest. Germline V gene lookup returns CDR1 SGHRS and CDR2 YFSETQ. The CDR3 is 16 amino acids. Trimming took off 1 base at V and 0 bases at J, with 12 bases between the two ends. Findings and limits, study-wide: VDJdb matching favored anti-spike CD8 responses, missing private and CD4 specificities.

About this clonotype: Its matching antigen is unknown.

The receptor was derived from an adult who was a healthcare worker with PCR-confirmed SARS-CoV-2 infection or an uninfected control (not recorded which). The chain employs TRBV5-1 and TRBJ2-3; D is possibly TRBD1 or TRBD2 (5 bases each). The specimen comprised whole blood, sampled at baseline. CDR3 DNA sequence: TGCGCCAGCAGCTTGAGGCAGGGACCTAGCACAGATACGCAGTATTTT. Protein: CASSLRQGPSTDTQYF.